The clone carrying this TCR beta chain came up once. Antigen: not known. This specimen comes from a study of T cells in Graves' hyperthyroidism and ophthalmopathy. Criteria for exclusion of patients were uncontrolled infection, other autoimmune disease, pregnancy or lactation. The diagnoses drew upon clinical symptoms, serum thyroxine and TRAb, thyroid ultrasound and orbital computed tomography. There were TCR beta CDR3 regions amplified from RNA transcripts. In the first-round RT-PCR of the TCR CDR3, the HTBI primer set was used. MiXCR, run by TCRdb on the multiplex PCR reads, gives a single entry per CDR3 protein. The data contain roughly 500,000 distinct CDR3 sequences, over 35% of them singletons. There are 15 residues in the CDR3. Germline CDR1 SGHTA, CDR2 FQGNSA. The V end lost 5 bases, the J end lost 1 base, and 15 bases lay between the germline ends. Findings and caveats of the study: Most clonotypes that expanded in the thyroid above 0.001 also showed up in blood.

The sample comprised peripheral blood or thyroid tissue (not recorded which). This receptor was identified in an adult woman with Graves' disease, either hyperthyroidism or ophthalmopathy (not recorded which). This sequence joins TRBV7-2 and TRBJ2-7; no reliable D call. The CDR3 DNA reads TGTGCCAGCAGCCATGGGCGGATCTCGTCCTACGAGCAGTACTTC. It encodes CASSHGRISSYEQYF.